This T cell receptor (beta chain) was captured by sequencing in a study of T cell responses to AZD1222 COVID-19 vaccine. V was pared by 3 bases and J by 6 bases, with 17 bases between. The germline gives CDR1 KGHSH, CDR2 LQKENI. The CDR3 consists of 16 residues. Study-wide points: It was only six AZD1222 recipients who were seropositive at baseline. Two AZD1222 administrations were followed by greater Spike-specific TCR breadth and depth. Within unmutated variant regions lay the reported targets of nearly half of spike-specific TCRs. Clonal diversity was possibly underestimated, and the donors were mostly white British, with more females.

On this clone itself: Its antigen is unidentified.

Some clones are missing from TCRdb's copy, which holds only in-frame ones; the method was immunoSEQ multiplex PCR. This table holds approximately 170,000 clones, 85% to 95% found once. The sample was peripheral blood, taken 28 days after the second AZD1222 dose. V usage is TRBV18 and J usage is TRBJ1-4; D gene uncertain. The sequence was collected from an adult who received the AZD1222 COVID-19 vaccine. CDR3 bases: TGTGCCAGCTCACCCTCCCTAGACCAAAGGGATGAAAAACTGTTTTTT. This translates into CASSPSLDQRDEKLFF.